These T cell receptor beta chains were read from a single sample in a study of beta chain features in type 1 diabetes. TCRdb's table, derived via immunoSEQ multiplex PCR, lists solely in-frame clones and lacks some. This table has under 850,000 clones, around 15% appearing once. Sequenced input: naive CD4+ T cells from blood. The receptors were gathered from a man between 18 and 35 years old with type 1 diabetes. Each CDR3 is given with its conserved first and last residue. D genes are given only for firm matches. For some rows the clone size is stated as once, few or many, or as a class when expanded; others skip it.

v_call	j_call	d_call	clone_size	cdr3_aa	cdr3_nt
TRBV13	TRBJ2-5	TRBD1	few	CASSLGQGFGETQYF	TGTGCCAGCAGCTTAGGACAGGGGTTCGGGGAGACCCAGTACTTC
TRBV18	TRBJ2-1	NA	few	CASSPPLGGAVSYNEQFF	TGTGCCAGCTCACCGCCGCTGGGCGGGGCGGTCTCCTACAATGAGCAGTTCTTC
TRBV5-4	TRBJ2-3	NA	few	CASSLRAGARADTQYF	TGTGCCAGCAGCTTGAGGGCGGGGGCGCGTGCAGATACGCAGTATTTT
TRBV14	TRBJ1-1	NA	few	CASSPYQNTEAFF	TGTGCCAGCAGCCCATATCAGAACACTGAAGCTTTCTTT
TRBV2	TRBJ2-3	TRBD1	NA	CASSGTGGLRDTQYF	TGTGCCAGCAGCGGGACAGGGGGCCTGAGAGATACGCAGTATTTT
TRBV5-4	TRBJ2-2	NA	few	CASSLEDNTGELFF	TGTGCCAGCAGCTTGGAAGACAACACCGGGGAGCTGTTTTTT
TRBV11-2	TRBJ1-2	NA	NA	CASSPRGRNYGYTF	TGTGCCAGCAGCCCTCGCGGGCGGAACTATGGCTACACCTTC
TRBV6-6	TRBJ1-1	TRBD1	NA	CASSPSGTGDTEAFF	TGTGCCAGCAGTCCGTCCGGGACAGGGGACACTGAAGCTTTCTTT
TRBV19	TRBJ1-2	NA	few	CASTRQGDYGYTF	TGTGCCAGTACCCGGCAGGGAGACTATGGCTACACCTTC
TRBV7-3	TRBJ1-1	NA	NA	CASSLTSGVNTEAFF	TGTGCCAGCAGCTTAACGTCGGGGGTGAACACTGAAGCTTTCTTT
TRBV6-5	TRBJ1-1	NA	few	CASSYGPRNTEAFF	TGTGCCAGCAGTTACGGGCCGAGGAACACTGAAGCTTTCTTT
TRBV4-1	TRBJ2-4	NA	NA	CASSQVAGPNSVAKNIQYF	TGCGCCAGCAGCCAAGTGGCGGGACCGAATTCAGTCGCCAAAAACATTCAGTACTTC
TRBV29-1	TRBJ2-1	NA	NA	CSARAGAYNEQFF	TGCAGCGCCCGGGCTGGCGCCTACAATGAGCAGTTCTTC
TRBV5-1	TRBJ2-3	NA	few	CASSPRGATTDTQYF	TGCGCCAGCAGCCCGAGGGGGGCCACCACAGATACGCAGTATTTT
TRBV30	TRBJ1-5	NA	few	CAWSVPGRSDQPQHF	TGTGCCTGGAGTGTACCCGGCCGGTCCGATCAGCCCCAGCATTTT
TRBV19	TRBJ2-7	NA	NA	CASSTSSSGSSYEQYF	TGTGCCAGTAGTACAAGCTCCTCCGGAAGCTCCTACGAGCAGTACTTC
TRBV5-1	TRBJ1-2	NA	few	CASSFGEADGYTF	TGCGCCAGCAGCTTTGGGGAGGCAGATGGCTACACCTTC
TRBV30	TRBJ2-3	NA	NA	CAWSEGLTSTDTQYF	TGTGCCTGGAGTGAAGGGCTGACTAGCACAGATACGCAGTATTTT
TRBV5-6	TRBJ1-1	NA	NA	CASSLLDTEAFF	TGTGCCAGCAGCTTGTTAGATACTGAAGCTTTCTTT
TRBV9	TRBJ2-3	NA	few	CASSNPSRTAQYF	TGTGCCAGCAGCAACCCCTCCAGGACGGCGCAGTATTTT
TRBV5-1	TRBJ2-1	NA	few	CASSLAGGPDYNEQFF	TGCGCCAGCAGCCTCGCTGGCGGGCCAGATTACAATGAGCAGTTCTTC